This entry is about one T cell receptor beta chain. The antigen is not known. Amplification by 5'RACE using constant-segment primers produced TCR alpha and TCR beta cDNA libraries that carried sample barcodes and UMIs. TCRdb ran MiXCR on the 5' RACE reads and lists one entry per CDR3 protein. This table holds about 150,000 distinct CDR3 sequences, 10% to 15% found once. Between the trimmed V and J ends, which lost 5 bases and 4 bases, there was a span of 11 bases. CDR1 and CDR2 (germline): MDHEN, SYDVKM. This CDR3 contains 13 residues. This entry is derived from a study of T-cell memory formation after mild COVID-19. Study as a whole: The two donors had largely donor-specific TCR clusters. Overall study findings and caveats: Clones contracting across day 15 to 85 had a balanced CD4/CD8 profile; later expanding clones leaned CD4+. Nothing confirmed that second-wave clones peaking on day 37 were specific for SARS-CoV-2.

J is TRBJ1-2 and V is TRBV28, with D hard to call. The sequence was collected from a young man who had mild COVID-19 (a few samples of this study predate the infection). Cell type and time point are not known. The material sequenced was PBMCs or a T cell subset sorted from them (not recorded which). The CDR3: CASSPTRSYGYTF. The CDR3 nucleotides read TGTGCCAGCAGTCCGACAAGATCCTATGGCTACACCTTC.